The 2 T cell receptor beta chains in this list originate from one sample, sequenced in a study of T cell responses to AZD1222 COVID-19 vaccine. Clones were read by immunoSEQ multiplex PCR, and TCRdb kept only the in-frame ones, dropping some. The table records approximately 210,000 clones, roughly 92% of them present only once. Sequencing was performed on peripheral blood, taken 28 days after the second AZD1222 dose. The source is an adult who received the AZD1222 COVID-19 vaccine.

The V call is TRBV5-4, the J call TRBJ2-5; possible D gene TRBD2, 5 bases. This CDR3 is 14 amino acids long. Trimming pared 2 bases from V and 0 bases from J, leaving 8 bases between. The germline gives CDR1 SGHNT, CDR2 YYREEE (reference sequence). This CDR3 reads CASSFPGNQETQYF. For the CDR3, the DNA is TGTGCCAGCAGCTTTCCGGGAAACCAAGAGACCCAGTACTTC.

The J gene is TRBJ2-5, the V gene TRBV11-2; the match to TRBD2 covers 7 bases. Germline V gene lookup returns CDR1 SGHAT and CDR2 FQNNGV. V dropped 4 bases and J dropped 3; count of bases not matched to a gene: 5. There are 14 residues in the CDR3. CDR3 protein: CASSSTSGKETQYF. CDR3 DNA sequence: TGTGCCAGCAGCTCGACCAGCGGGAAAGAGACCCAGTACTTC.